This TCR beta chain was retrieved from a study of regulatory T cells in long-lasting Graves disease. Time point given: newly diagnosed GD, antithyroid drugs for less than 3 months. Generation of the TCR library employed RNA extracted from PBMCs. Remarks on this clonotype: One base away lies a much larger clone, so this may be a sequencing read error.

iRepertoire HTBI primers and Arm-PCR of CDR3 regions built TCR beta libraries. TCRdb re-called the multiplex PCR reads with MiXCR, one entry per CDR3 protein. The table includes about 440,000 distinct CDR3 sequences, around 14% detected once. Germline V CDR1 and CDR2: KGHDR, SFDVKD. CDR3 length: 16 residues. The V and J ends lost 1 base and 7 bases respectively, with 19 bases between them. The sample was also reused in another study, on T cells in Graves' hyperthyroidism and ophthalmopathy. That report adds: Patients between 18 and 65 years old had hyperthyroidism, newly diagnosed and lasting under 2 months. Used for diagnoses were clinical symptoms, serum thyroxine and TRAb, thyroid ultrasound and orbital computed tomography. Blood shared most expanded thyroid clonotypes above 0.001. Patients with ophthalmopathy were separated from those with stable hyperthyroidism by a 13 V-J model.

V gene TRBV24-1 combines with J gene TRBJ2-7; possibly TRBD2 for D (6 bases). The TCR was taken from a woman aged 30 to 39 with Graves disease. Sequencing used peripheral blood mononuclear cells (PBMCs), obtained at new diagnosis, from a patient treated with antithyroid drugs. CDR3: CATSDFGGEIYNEQYF. In DNA form, the CDR3 reads TGTGCCACCAGTGATTTCGGAGGGGAAATCTACAATGAGCAGTACTTC.